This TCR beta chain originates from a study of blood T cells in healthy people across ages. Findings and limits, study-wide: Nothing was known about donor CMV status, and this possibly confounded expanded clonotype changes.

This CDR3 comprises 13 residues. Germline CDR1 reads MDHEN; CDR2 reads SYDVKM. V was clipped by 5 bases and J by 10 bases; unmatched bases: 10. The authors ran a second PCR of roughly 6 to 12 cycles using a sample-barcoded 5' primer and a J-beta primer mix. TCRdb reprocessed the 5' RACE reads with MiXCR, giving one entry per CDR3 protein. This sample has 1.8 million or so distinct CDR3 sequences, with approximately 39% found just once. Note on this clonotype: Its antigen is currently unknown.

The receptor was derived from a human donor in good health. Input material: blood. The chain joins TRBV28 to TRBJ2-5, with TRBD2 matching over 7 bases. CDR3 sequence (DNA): TGTGCCAGCAGTCCCCTAGGCCGCGGGAGCCAGTACTTC. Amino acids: CASSPLGRGSQYF. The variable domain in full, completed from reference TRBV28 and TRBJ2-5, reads DVKVTQSSRYLVKRTGEKVFLECVQDMDHENMFWYRQDPGLGLRLIYFSYDVKMKEKGDIPEGYSVSREKKERFSLILESASTNQTSMYLCASSPLGRGSQYFGPGTRLLVL.